This note documents a single TCR beta chain sequence. No antigen is known for it. Base-call qualities are not available, and no considerably larger clone is one nucleotide away. This record comes from a study of blood T cell repertoires in COVID-19 (dated by TCRdb to 2018 to 2021). At the level of the whole study: Samples from collaborators originated in the United States, Italy and Spain and spanned both the acute and convalescent phases of COVID-19. The material from the prospective study consisted of cDNA or gDNA derived from T cells, B-cell-depleted T cells, or PBMCs. Deeply sampled blood TCRbeta repertoires from subjects exposed to, actively infected with, or recovered from COVID-19 were included in the dataset. A freely available public database, intended as a resource for researchers studying the immune response to SARS-CoV-2, is where the repertoires were released. The samples were drawn from two sources: the first 160 participants of the ongoing ImmuneRACE study, and approximately 1,300 subjects contributed by 6 global collaborators. A de-identified subject ID, COVID-19 status, age in years and sex were almost always included in the sample metadata. Where available, HLA class I and class II types were obtained from metadata supplied by the sample provider rather than from assay-based typing. What the authors observed across the whole study: The quantity of clinical and demographic metadata differed by source and by participant and was supplied without curation.

The immunoSEQ Assay, a bias-controlled multiplex PCR, was used to amplify TCRbeta CDR3 regions from genomic DNA. The published analysis was carried out like this. The number of nucleated cells in each sample was estimated by amplification of reference gene primers within the assay. To quantify the absolute abundance of each unique TCRbeta CDR3 rearrangement, sequence reads were collapsed and filtered. For each sample, productive Simpson clonality was calculated as the square root of Simpson's diversity index over productive rearrangements. TCRdb mirrors the immuneACCESS table, restricted to in-frame sequences. Some clones are absent from its copies; in checked studies, under half trace to an unresolved V gene, and the reason for the others is unknown. The V and J calls and clone size were taken over from that table, and D and trimming were inferred from the DNA. The sample has some 150,000 clones on record, approximately 85% of them singletons. About 3.2% of the sample is in the top ten clones.

The cysteine opens and the phenylalanine closes a CDR3 of 15 amino acids. The DNA shown is the 45-base CDR3, in frame from base 1. V and J are truncated by 6 bases and 4 bases respectively, leaving an intervening sequence of 17 bases. CDR1 is given as MRHNA and CDR2 as SNTAGT, both from the germline V gene. Collaborating institutions collected whole blood in K2EDTA tubes following their own protocols. For TCRbeta analysis, collaborator samples were shipped as frozen whole blood, as isolated PBMCs, or as DNA extracted from either sample type. The receptor was derived from a man aged 45-60 years with acute or convalescent COVID-19. Recombination connected TRBV6-4 to TRBJ2-3, with TRBD2 perhaps the D gene, on 6 matching bases. The sample consisted of peripheral blood. The DNA is TGTGCCAGCAGAAAACTAGGAGGGGCTGCAGATACGCAGTATTTT. Translated, it gives CASRKLGGAADTQYF.